The source of this T cell receptor beta chain is a study of blood T cell repertoires in COVID-19. The assay was immunoSEQ multiplex PCR, and TCRdb's table has in-frame clones only and misses some. The table has about 250,000 clones, 80% to 90% seen once; the top ten hold under 5%. The CDR3 totals 14 residues. Germline loops: CDR1 KGHDR, CDR2 SFDVKD. The V end lost 3 bases, the J end lost 3 bases, and 9 bases lay between the germline ends. Material: peripheral blood. This chain links TRBV24-1 with TRBJ2-3; weak D call: TRBD1 (5 bases). This sequence was found in a man aged 50-60 years with acute or convalescent COVID-19. The CDR3 DNA is TGTGCCACCAGTGATCCTCAGGGTACAGATACGCAGTATTTT. It yields the protein CATSDPQGTDTQYF.